Below, one T cell receptor (beta chain) is given with its context. Its antigen is not identified. Each of the donors had around 10 milliliters of peripheral blood drawn into EDTA-treated Vacutainer tubes. Isolation recovered at least 6.5 million PBMCs from every sample. A second PCR, run for roughly 7 to 12 cycles, used a sample-barcoded 5' primer plus a J-beta primer mix. TCRdb re-called the 5' RACE reads through MiXCR, storing one row per CDR3 protein. Counted here are 1.5 million to 2 million distinct CDR3 sequences, approximately 32% occurring once; the ten biggest clones make up about 11%. These data belong to a study of blood T cells in healthy people across ages. Study-wide results and limits: Long-lived and aged donors differed, with more naive CD4+ cells and higher diversity in the long-lived.

CDR1 is GTSNPN and CDR2 is SVGIG in the germline V gene (reference sequence). The CDR3 runs to 20 residues. V shed 1 base and J 3 bases; nucleotides not matched to a gene: 19. This rearrangement joins TRBV30 to TRBJ2-3; 10 bases match TRBD1. Material for sequencing was blood. This receptor was taken from a woman aged 30 to 39 in good health. As DNA, the CDR3 is TGTGCCTGGAGTGGATCCGGGACAGGGGCTTCGGCTATTTGGACAGATACGCAGTATTTT. It specifies CAWSGSGTGASAIWTDTQYF.